Below, 25 T cell receptor beta chains from the same sample are listed, as sequenced in a study of T-cell reconstitution after alpha-beta-depleted transplantation in children. Unique molecular identifiers tagged the TCRbeta library. Each CDR3 protein is one row after TCRdb ran MiXCR on the PCR reads. The sample lists about 870,000 distinct CDR3 sequences, under 20% occurring once. The sequencing here drew on PBMCs, mostly from graft donor cells, taken 360 days after TCRalphabeta/CD19-depleted stem cell transplant. The receptors derive from a male patient younger than 18 who had a stem cell transplant for acute lymphoblastic leukemia, so the T cells may come from the graft donor.

This clonotype was observed a few times. CDR3 in amino acids: CASSSGLAGRDEQFF. Written as DNA, the CDR3 is TGTGCCAGCAGCTCAGGACTAGCGGGAAGGGATGAGCAGTTCTTC. The gene calls are TRBV7-9 and TRBJ2-1; 12 nucleotides align to TRBD2. Germline-derived CDR1 and CDR2 are SEHNR and FQNEAQ (reference sequence). The CDR3 covers 15 residues. The V segment lost 4 bases and the J segment 8 bases; nucleotides outside the gene matches: 6.

This clonotype was picked up a small number of times. The J gene is TRBJ2-5, the V gene TRBV7-2; no reliable D call. CDR3 length equals 16 residues. Between the trimmed V and J ends, which lost 2 bases and 5 bases, there was a span of 18 bases. The germline V gene has CDR1 SGHTA and CDR2 FQGNSA. CDR3 in amino acids: CASSLIGPLVLETQYF. In nucleotides, the CDR3 is TGTGCCAGCAGCTTAATAGGCCCCCTAGTCCTCGAGACCCAGTACTTC.

This clonotype was detected only a few times. V usage is TRBV3-1 and J usage is TRBJ2-5, with a weak D call TRBD2 (5 bases). This CDR3 has 14 residues. Per germline, CDR1 LGHDT and CDR2 YNNKEL (reference sequence). The V gene lost 6 bases and the J gene lost 3 bases, with 14 bases spanning the gap. The CDR3 coding sequence is TGTGCCAGCAGTCCAGACTACCGGAAAGAGACCCAGTACTTC. Translated, it gives CASSPDYRKETQYF.

This rearrangement joins TRBV11-2 to TRBJ2-7, with 7 bases fitting TRBD2. V shed 10 bases, J shed 5 bases, and the junction held 8 bases outside the gene matches. Germline V lookup: CDR1 SGHAT, CDR2 FQNNGV. The CDR3 is 12 amino acids. The CDR3 bases are TGTGCCACCTTCTTAGCGGGCCACGAGCAGTACTTC. Its protein is CATFLAGHEQYF.

The DNA for the CDR3 is TGTGCCAGCAGTTACTGGGTTGGCTCCTACAATGAGCAGTTCTTC. Protein sequence: CASSYWVGSYNEQFF. This sequence joins TRBV6-5 and TRBJ2-1; D unclear. The CDR3 sequence is 15 residues long. The germline CDR1 and CDR2 sequences are MNHEY and SVGAGI. The ends were cut back, 1 base at V and 0 bases at J, with 7 bases in the middle.

The table lists this clonotype with a few counts. The chain links TRBV14 to TRBJ2-1, with TRBD2 identical over 9 bases. V was clipped by 3 bases and J by 0 bases; unmatched bases: 3. CDR1 and CDR2 from the germline V gene are SGHDN and FVKESK. The CDR3 is made up of 16 amino acids. The CDR3 nucleotides are TGTGCCAGCAGCCACTTAGCGGGAGTCTCCTACAATGAGCAGTTCTTC. This sequence encodes CASSHLAGVSYNEQFF.

This clonotype was seen at least ten times. The chain uses TRBV7-8 and TRBJ1-1, with D perhaps TRBD1 (6 bases). This CDR3 has 15 residues. V dropped 3 bases and J dropped 2 bases, with 13 bases sitting between them. CDR1 SGHVS and CDR2 FQNEAQ come from the germline V gene. CDR3 nucleotides: TGTGCCAGCAGCTTCGGACAGTCTAGTAACACTGAAGCTTTCTTT. It translates to CASSFGQSSNTEAFF.

V and J are TRBV5-1 and TRBJ2-1; no clear D gene. The length of the CDR3 is 12 residues. The germline CDR1 and CDR2 sequences are SGHRS and YFSETQ. Trimming cost V 1 base and J 6 bases, with 5 bases left between them. DNA of the CDR3: TGCGCCAGCAGCTTGATCGCCAATGAGCAGTTCTTC. This gives the protein CASSLIANEQFF.

In this sample, this clonotype turned up a few times. The chain carries TRBV20-1 and TRBJ2-7; D gene unclear. V was pared by 5 bases and J by 9 bases, with 14 bases between. Germline CDR1 and CDR2: DFQATT and SNEGSKA (reference sequence). The CDR3 is made up of 11 amino acids. The CDR3 DNA is TGCAGTGCTCTTTTGACTGGGCGGCAGTACTTC. It encodes CSALLTGRQYF.

This clonotype was seen a few times. The chain has TRBV12-3 or TRBV12-4 and TRBJ2-5, with D perhaps matching TRBD1 (6 bases). The CDR3 runs 12 residues. Trimming left V 6 bases short and J 4 bases short, with 9 bases between. The CDR3: CASRDRVETQYF. CDR3 in DNA: TGTGCCAGCAGGGACAGAGTAGAGACCCAGTACTTC.

J is TRBJ2-2 and V is TRBV7-9, with D possibly matching TRBD2 (6 bases). Trimming pared 6 bases from V and 5 bases from J, leaving 13 bases between. CDR1 and CDR2 (germline): SEHNR, FQNEAQ (reference sequence). This CDR3 has 14 amino acids. CDR3 sequence: CASRGGPQTGELFF. The CDR3 DNA reads as TGTGCCAGCAGGGGAGGCCCGCAAACCGGGGAGCTGTTTTTT. The full variable domain, its missing parts supplied by reference TRBV7-9 and TRBJ2-2, is DTGVSQNPRHKITKRGQNVTFRCDPISEHNRLYWYRQTLGQGPEFLTYFQNEAQLEKSRLLSDRFSAERPKGSFSTLEIQRTEQGDSAMYLCASRGGPQTGELFFGEGSRLTVL.

The chain has TRBV10-3 and TRBJ2-7; TRBD2 agrees at 13 bases. V was clipped by 6 bases and J by 8 bases; unmatched bases: 7. The V gene's germline CDR1 is ENHRY and CDR2 SYGVKD. The CDR3 length is 14 residues. In nucleotides, the CDR3 is TGTGCCATCAGACCTACTAGCGGGAGGGCCCAGCAGTACTTC. Translation gives CAIRPTSGRAQQYF.

The table lists this clonotype with a few counts. V gene TRBV5-1 combines with J gene TRBJ1-6, with TRBD1 matching over 8 bases. Trimming removed 2 bases from V and 7 bases from J; junction bases left unmatched: 2. The CDR3 is made up of 14 amino acids. CDR1 SGHRS and CDR2 YFSETQ come from the germline V gene. The CDR3 reads CASSFGTGNSPLHF. The CDR3, as DNA: TGCGCCAGCAGCTTTGGGACAGGAAATTCACCCCTCCACTTT.

The genes are TRBV29-1 and TRBJ1-2; TRBD1 aligns across 8 bases. Germline V lookup: CDR1 SQVTM, CDR2 ANQGSEA. CDR3 length: 13 residues. V dropped 5 bases and J dropped 5; count of bases not matched to a gene: 7. CDR3 DNA: TGCAGCGTTCTAACCGACAGGGGTTATGGCTACACCTTC. Encoded protein: CSVLTDRGYGYTF.

This clonotype was seen only a few times. This chain connects TRBV3-1 to TRBJ2-2, with D possibly matching TRBD2 (6 bases). CDR3 length: 17 residues. Per germline, CDR1 LGHDT and CDR2 YNNKEL (reference sequence). Trimming shortened V by 2 bases and J by 5 bases, and 18 bases separated the two germline ends. The CDR3: CASSQKPGLPTTGELFF. In nucleotides, the CDR3 is TGTGCCAGCAGCCAAAAACCGGGACTTCCTACAACCGGGGAGCTGTTTTTT.

In its sample, this clonotype was seen a few times. The chain employs TRBV15 and TRBJ2-1; 10 bases are shared with TRBD2. The germline CDR1 and CDR2 sequences are LNHNV and YYDKDF (reference sequence). There are 15 residues in the CDR3. The V and J ends lost 1 base and 9 bases, in that order; junction bases with no gene match: 6. The CDR3 sequence is CATSRGTSGVGEQFF. CDR3 nucleotide sequence: TGTGCCACCAGCAGAGGGACTAGCGGAGTGGGTGAGCAGTTCTTC.

The chain employs TRBV2 and TRBJ2-7; D is perhaps TRBD1 (6 bases). Trimming left V 7 bases short and J 0 bases short, with 10 bases between. The CDR3 spans 13 residues. Germline V gene data show CDR1 as SNHLY and CDR2 as FYNNEI. Written as DNA, the CDR3 is TGTGCCAGCAAGGACAGCGACTCCTACGAGCAGTACTTC. It encodes CASKDSDSYEQYF.

This clonotype was recorded many times. This chain links TRBV12-3 or TRBV12-4 with TRBJ2-2, with TRBD2 matching 12 bases. V lost 6 bases to trimming and J lost 4 bases; unmatched junction nucleotides: 9. The CDR3 loop spans 17 amino acids. The CDR3 loop reads CASSGLAGSRSTGELFF. CDR3 coding DNA: TGTGCCAGCAGCGGACTAGCGGGATCAAGGAGCACCGGGGAGCTGTTTTTT.

On this clonotype itself: Germline and junction disagree at one end, which may indicate a read error. The chain carries TRBV5-1 and TRBJ2-5; D is perhaps TRBD1 (5 bases). This CDR3 contains 14 residues. Germline V gene sequence: CDR1 SGHRS, CDR2 YFSETQ. This CDR3 is CASKDNPNQETQYF. In nucleotides, the CDR3 is TGCGCCAGCAAGGACAACCCGAACCAGGAGACCCAGTACTTC.

The V call is TRBV5-1, the J call TRBJ1-1, with 8 bases identical to TRBD1. The J segment lost 3 bases and the V segment lost 3 bases, leaving 4 bases of the junction unmatched. This CDR3 has 14 amino acids. Germline V CDR1 and CDR2: SGHRS, YFSETQ. CDR3 DNA sequence: TGCGCCAGCAGCTGGACAGGGATCGACACTGAAGCTTTCTTT. It yields the protein CASSWTGIDTEAFF.

This clonotype was seen ten or more times. The rearrangement uses TRBV5-1 and TRBJ2-7; no clear D gene. Germline loops: CDR1 SGHRS, CDR2 YFSETQ. Trimming stripped 0 bases from V and 2 bases from J, with 9 bases between. The CDR3 consists of 14 residues. Here the CDR3 DNA reads TGCGCCAGCAGCTTGGGACACCTGCCCTACGAGCAGTACTTC. Translation: CASSLGHLPYEQYF.

This chain connects TRBV5-1 to TRBJ2-2; the D gene is possibly TRBD2 (6 bases). CDR1 and CDR2 (germline): SGHRS, YFSETQ. This CDR3 contains 16 residues. V lost 2 bases and J 2 bases, leaving 13 bases between the germline ends. The CDR3 spells CASSFSATRNTGELFF. The CDR3 region has the DNA TGCGCCAGCAGCTTCTCAGCGACTAGAAACACCGGGGAGCTGTTTTTT.

In this sample, this clonotype turned up once. One junction end does not reproduce the germline sequence, and a read error may be involved. The genes are TRBV27 and TRBJ2-2; 12 nucleotides agree with TRBD2. Germline CDR1 reads MNHEY; CDR2 reads SMNVEV (reference sequence). The CDR3 runs to 17 residues. CDR3 nucleotide sequence: TGTGCCAGCAGTTTATCCGGACTAGCGGGAAAGACCGAGGAGCTGTTTTTT. Translated, it gives CASSLSGLAGKTEELFF.

This clonotype was found many times. The chain combines TRBV7-8 with TRBJ2-3, with D hard to call. This CDR3 is built from 13 residues. CDR1 SGHVS and CDR2 FQNEAQ come from the germline V gene. V gave up 5 bases and J gave up 6 bases, with 12 bases separating them. The CDR3 loop is CASSGRVADTQYF. The CDR3, as DNA: TGTGCCAGCAGCGGCCGGGTAGCCGATACGCAGTATTTT. The full variable domain, rest sourced from reference TRBV7-8 and TRBJ2-3, is GAGVSQSPRYKVAKRGQDVALRCDPISGHVSLFWYQQALGQGPEFLTYFQNEAQLDKSGLPSDRFFAERPEGSVSTLKIQRTQQEDSAVYLCASSGRVADTQYFGPGTRLTVL.

The genes are TRBV29-1 and TRBJ2-7; 9 bases line up with TRBD1. The CDR3 contains 15 residues. With V trimmed by 8 bases and J by 3 bases, 14 bases remained unmatched. From germline, CDR1 is SQVTM and CDR2 ANQGSEA. The CDR3 spells CSILTGTGLNYEQYF. The CDR3 DNA reads TGCAGCATCCTTACCGGGACAGGGCTCAACTACGAGCAGTACTTC.